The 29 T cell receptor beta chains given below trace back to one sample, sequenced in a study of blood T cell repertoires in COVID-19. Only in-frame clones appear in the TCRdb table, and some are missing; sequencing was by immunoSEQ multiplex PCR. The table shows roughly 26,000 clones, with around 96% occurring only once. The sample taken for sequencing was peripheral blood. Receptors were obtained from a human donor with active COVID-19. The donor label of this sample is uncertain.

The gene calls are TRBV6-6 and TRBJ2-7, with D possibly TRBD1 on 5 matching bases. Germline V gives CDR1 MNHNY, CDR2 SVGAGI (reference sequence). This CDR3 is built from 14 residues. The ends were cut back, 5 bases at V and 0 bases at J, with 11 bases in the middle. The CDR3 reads CASSRTLSSYEQYF. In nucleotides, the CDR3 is TGTGCCAGCAGTAGGACACTAAGCTCCTACGAGCAGTACTTC.

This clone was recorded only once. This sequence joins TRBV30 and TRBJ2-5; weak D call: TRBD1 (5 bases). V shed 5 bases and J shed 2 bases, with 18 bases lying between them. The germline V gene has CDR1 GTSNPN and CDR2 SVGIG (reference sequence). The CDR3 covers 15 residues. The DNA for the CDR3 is TGTGCCTGGTGGGGCTCGGACACTCTTCAAGAGACCCAGTACTTC. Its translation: CAWWGSDTLQETQYF.

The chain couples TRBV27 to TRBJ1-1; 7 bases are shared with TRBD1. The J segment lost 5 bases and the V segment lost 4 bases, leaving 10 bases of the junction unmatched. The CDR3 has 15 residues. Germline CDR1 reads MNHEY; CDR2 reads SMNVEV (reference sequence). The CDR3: CASSSNRGRATEAFF. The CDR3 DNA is TGTGCCAGCAGTTCGAACAGGGGCCGTGCGACTGAAGCTTTCTTT.

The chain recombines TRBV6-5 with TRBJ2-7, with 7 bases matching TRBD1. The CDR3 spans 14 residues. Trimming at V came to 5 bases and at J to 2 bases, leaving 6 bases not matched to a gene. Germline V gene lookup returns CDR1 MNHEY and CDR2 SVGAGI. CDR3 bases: TGTGCCAGCAGTCGAGCGCAGGGGGCCTACGAGCAGTACTTC. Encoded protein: CASSRAQGAYEQYF.

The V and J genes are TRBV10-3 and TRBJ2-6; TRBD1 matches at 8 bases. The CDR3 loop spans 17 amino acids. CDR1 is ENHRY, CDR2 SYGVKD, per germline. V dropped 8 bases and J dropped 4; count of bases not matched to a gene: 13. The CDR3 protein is CAIPSGQGLEGANVLTF. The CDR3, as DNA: TGTGCCATCCCTTCTGGACAGGGACTGGAGGGGGCCAACGTCCTGACTTTC.

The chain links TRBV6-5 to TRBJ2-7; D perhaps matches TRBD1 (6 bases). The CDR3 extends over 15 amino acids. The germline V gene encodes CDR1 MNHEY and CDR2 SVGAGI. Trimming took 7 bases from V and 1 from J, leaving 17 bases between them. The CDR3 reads CASTGHTSGSYEQYF. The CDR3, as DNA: TGTGCCAGCACGGGACATACTTCAGGATCCTACGAGCAGTACTTC.

The CDR3 nucleotides read TGTGCCAGTAGTAAAGACGCAGGCCAGTTTAACTATGGCTACACCTTC. This translates into CASSKDAGQFNYGYTF. The chain joins TRBV19 to TRBJ1-2; D is ambiguous. CDR3 length: 16 residues. Germline V CDR1 and CDR2: LNHDA, SQIVND (reference sequence). V lost 4 bases and J lost 1, with 16 bases in between.

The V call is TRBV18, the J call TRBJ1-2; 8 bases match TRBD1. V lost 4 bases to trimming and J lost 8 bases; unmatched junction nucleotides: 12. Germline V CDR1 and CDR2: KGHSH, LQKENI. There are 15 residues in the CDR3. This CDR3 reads CASSLRNLDREGYTF. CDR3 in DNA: TGTGCCAGCTCACTACGCAATCTGGACAGGGAAGGCTACACCTTC.

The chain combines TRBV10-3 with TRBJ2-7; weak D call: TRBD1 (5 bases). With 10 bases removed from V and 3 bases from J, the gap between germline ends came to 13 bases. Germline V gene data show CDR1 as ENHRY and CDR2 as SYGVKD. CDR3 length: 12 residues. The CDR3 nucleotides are TGTGCCACCTCACAGGAGCTCTACGAGCAGTACTTC. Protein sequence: CATSQELYEQYF.

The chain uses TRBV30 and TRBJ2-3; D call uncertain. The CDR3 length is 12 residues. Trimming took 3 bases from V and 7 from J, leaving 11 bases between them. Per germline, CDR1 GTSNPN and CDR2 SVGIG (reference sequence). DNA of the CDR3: TGTGCCTGGAGCTTCCTGACAAATACGCAGTATTTT. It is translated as CAWSFLTNTQYF. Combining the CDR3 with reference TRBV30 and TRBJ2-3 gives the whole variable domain SQTIHQWPATLVQPVGSPLSLECTVEGTSNPNLYWYRQAAGRGLQLLFYSVGIGQISSEVPQNLSASRPQDRQFILSSKKLLLSDSGFYLCAWSFLTNTQYFGPGTRLTVL.

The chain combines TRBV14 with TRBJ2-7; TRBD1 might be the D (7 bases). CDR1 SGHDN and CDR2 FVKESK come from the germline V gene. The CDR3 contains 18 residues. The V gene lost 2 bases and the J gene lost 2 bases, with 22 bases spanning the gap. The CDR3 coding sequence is TGTGCCAGCAGCCAACCGATCGGAGGGGGCAGGGATACCTACGAGCAGTACTTC. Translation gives CASSQPIGGGRDTYEQYF.

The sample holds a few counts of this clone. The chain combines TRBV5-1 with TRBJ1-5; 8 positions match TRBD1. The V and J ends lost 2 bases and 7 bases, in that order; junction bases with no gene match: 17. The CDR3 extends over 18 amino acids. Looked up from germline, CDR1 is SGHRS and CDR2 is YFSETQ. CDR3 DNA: TGCGCCAGCAGCTTAGGGACAGGAGAATTAGGACGGCGGCAGCCCCAGCATTTT. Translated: CASSLGTGELGRRQPQHF.

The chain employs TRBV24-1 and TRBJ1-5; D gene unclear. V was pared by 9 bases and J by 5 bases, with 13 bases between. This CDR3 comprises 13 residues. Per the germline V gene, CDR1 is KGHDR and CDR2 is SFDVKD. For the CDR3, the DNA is TGTGCCACCCAGGCTGGCACTTATCAGCCCCAGCATTTT. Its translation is CATQAGTYQPQHF.

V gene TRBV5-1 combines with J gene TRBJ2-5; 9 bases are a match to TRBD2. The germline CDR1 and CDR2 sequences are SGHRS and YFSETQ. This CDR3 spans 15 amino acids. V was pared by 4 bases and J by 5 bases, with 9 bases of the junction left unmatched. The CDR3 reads CASSPPAGGHETQYF. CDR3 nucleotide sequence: TGCGCCAGCAGCCCACCGGCGGGAGGGCACGAGACCCAGTACTTC.

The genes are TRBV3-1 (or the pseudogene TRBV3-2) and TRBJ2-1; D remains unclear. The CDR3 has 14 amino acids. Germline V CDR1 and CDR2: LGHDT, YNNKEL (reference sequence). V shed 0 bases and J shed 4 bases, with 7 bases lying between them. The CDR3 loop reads CASSQDALYNEQFF. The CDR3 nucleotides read TGTGCCAGCAGCCAAGACGCACTTTACAATGAGCAGTTCTTC.

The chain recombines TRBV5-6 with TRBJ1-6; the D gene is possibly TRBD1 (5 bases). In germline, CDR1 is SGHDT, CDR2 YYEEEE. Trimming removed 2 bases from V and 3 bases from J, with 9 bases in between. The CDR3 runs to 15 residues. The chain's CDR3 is CASSFGRDYNSPLHF. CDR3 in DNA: TGTGCCAGCAGCTTTGGCAGGGACTATAATTCACCCCTCCACTTT.

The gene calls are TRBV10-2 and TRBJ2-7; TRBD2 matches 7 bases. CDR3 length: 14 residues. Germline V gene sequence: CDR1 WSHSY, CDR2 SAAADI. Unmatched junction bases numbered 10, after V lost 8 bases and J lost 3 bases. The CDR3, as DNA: TGCGCCAGCGAGGCCGGGGGGAGCGGCTACGAGCAGTACTTC. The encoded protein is CASEAGGSGYEQYF.

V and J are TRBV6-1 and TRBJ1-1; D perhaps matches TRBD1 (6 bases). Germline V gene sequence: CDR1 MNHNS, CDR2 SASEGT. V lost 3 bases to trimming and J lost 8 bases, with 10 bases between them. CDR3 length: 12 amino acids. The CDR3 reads CASSDRGREAFF. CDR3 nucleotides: TGTGCCAGCAGTGACAGGGGACGCGAAGCTTTCTTT.

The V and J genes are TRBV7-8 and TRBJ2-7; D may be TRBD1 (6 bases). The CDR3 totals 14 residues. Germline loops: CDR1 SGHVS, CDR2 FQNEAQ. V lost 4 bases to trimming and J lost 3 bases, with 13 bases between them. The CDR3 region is CASSYTTGLYEQYF. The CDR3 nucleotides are TGTGCCAGCAGCTATACGACAGGACTCTACGAGCAGTACTTC.

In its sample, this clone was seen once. The chain's CDR3 is CASSPGTGYYNEQFF. For the CDR3, the DNA is TGTGCCAGCAGCCCCGGGACAGGATATTACAATGAGCAGTTCTTC. V and J are TRBV27 and TRBJ2-1, with 8 bases fitting TRBD1. The V and J ends lost 6 bases and 4 bases, in that order; junction bases with no gene match: 8. The CDR3 is 15 amino acids. Germline CDR1 reads MNHEY; CDR2 reads SMNVEV (reference sequence).

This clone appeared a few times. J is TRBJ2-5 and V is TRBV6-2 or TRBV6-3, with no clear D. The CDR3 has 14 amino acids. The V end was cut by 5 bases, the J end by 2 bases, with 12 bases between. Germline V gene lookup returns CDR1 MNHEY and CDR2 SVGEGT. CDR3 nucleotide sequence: TGTGCCAGCAGTAGCCCCCCACAGCAAGAGACCCAGTACTTC. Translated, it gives CASSSPPQQETQYF.

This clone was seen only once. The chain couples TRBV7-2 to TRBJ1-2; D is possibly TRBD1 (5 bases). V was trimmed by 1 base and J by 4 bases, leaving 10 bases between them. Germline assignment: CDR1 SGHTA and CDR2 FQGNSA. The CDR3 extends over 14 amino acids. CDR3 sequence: CASSLEARVYGYTF. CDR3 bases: TGTGCCAGCAGCTTAGAGGCCAGGGTCTATGGCTACACCTTC.

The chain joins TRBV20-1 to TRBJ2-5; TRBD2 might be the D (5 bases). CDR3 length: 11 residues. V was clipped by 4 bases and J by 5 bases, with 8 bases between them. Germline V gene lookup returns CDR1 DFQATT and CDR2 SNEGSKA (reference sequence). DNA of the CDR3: TGCAGTGCTAAGGCGGGCGAGACCCAGTACTTC. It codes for CSAKAGETQYF.

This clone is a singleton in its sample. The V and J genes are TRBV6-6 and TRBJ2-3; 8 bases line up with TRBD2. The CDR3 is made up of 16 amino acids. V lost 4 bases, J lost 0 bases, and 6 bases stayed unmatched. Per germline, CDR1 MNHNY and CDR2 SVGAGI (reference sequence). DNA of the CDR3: TGTGCCAGCAGTTCGGGACTAGAGACTAGCACAGATACGCAGTATTTT. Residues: CASSSGLETSTDTQYF.

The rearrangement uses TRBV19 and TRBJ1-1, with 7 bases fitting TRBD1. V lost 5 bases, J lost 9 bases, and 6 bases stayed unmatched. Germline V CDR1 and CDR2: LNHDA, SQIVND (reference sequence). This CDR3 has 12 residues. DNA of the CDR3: TGTGCCAGTAGTTTTGAGGGGGCCCAAGCTTTCTTT. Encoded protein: CASSFEGAQAFF.

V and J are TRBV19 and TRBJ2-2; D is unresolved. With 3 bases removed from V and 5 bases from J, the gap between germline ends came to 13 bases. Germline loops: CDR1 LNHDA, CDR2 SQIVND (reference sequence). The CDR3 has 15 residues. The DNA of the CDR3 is TGTGCCAGTAGTATGTGGGCCCCCAGGACCGGGGAGCTGTTTTTT. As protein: CASSMWAPRTGELFF.

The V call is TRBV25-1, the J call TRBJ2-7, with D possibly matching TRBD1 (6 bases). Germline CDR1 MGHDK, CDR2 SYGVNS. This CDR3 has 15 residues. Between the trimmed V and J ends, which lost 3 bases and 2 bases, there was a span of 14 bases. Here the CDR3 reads CASSDPRDTPYEQYF. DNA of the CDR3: TGTGCCAGCAGTGACCCCCGGGACACCCCCTACGAGCAGTACTTC.

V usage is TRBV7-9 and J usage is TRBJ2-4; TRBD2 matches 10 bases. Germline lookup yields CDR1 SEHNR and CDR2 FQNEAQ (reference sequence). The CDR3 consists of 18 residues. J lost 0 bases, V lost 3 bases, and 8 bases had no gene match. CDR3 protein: CASSFPPGLAPAKNIQYF. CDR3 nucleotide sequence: TGTGCCAGCAGCTTTCCCCCGGGACTAGCGCCAGCCAAAAACATTCAGTACTTC.

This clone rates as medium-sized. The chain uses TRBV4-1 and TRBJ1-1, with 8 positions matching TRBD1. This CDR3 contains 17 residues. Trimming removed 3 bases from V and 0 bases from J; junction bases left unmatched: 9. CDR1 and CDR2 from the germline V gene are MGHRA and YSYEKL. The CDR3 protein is CASSQVDRGRMNTEAFF. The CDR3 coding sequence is TGCGCCAGCAGCCAGGTAGACAGGGGTAGAATGAACACTGAAGCTTTCTTT.